This entry concerns a single TCR beta chain. Clones were read by immunoSEQ multiplex PCR, and TCRdb kept only the in-frame ones, dropping some. The sample includes some 45,000 clones, about 88% of them seen just once. CDR3 size: 12 residues. V lost 5 bases to trimming and J lost 7 bases, with 11 bases between them. In germline, CDR1 is LGHNT, CDR2 FRNRAP. The data are from a study of PD-L1 blockade in urothelial cancer. Study in general: Peripheral blood specimens exhibited a median yield of around 150,000 T cells.

Stated time point: pretreatment peripheral blood. This receptor was obtained from a donor at least 40 years old with urothelial cancer. The chain carries TRBV12-5 and TRBJ1-2; D is undetermined. The sequenced sample was PBMCs, obtained around atezolizumab (anti-PD-L1) treatment. The CDR3 reads CASGLPGSGYTF. The CDR3 coding sequence is TGTGCTAGTGGTCTTCCGGGTTCTGGCTACACCTTC.